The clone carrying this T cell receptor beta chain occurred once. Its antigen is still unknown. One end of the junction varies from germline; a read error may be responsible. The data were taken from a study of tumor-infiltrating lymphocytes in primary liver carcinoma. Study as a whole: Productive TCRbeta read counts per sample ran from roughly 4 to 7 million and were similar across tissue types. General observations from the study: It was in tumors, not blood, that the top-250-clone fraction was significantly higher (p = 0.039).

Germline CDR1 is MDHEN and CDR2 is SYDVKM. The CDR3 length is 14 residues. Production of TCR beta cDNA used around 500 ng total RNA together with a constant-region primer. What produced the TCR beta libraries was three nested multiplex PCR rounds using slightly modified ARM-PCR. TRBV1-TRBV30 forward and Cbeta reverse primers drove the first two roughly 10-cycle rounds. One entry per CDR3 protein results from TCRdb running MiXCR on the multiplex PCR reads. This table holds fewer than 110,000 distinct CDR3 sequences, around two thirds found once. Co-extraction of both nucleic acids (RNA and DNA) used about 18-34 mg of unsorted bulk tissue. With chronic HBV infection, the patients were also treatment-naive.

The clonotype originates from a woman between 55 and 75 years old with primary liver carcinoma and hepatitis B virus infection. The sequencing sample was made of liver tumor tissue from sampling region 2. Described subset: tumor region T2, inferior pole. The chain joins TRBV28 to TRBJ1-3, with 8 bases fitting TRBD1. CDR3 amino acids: CARSAGQAGSTIYF. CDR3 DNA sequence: TGTGCCAGAAGTGCGGGACAGGCAGGAAGCACCATATATTTT.